Listed below are T cell receptor beta chains from one sample, sequenced in a study of immune cell composition in non-small cell lung cancer. Clones were read by immunoSEQ multiplex PCR, and TCRdb kept only the in-frame ones, dropping some. This sample yields 9,500 to 14,000 clones, of which 50% to 75% are seen a single time; more than 15% belongs to the top ten. Sequencing used lung tumor tissue. The receptors were sampled from a human donor with non-small cell lung cancer. The CDR3 runs from the conserved cysteine through the conserved F or W. The order of the fields is clone size, J gene, D gene, V gene, CDR3 protein, CDR3 DNA. D genes are given only for firm matches. Some rows have no size entry. The others give once, few or many, or a class for an expanded clone.

abundance: few; j_gene: TRBJ1-2; d_gene: NA; v_gene: TRBV28; CDR3aa: CASTPAGDANYGYTF; CDR3nt: TGTGCCAGCACCCCCGCAGGGGATGCTAACTATGGCTACACCTTC
abundance: NA; j_gene: TRBJ2-7; d_gene: NA; v_gene: TRBV5-4; CDR3aa: CASSLEGGEQYF; CDR3nt: TGTGCCAGCAGCTTGGAGGGGGGGGAGCAGTACTTC
abundance: NA; j_gene: TRBJ2-7; d_gene: TRBD2; v_gene: TRBV4-2; CDR3aa: CASSPLASGAYEQYF; CDR3nt: TGTGCCAGCAGCCCGCTGGCTAGCGGCGCCTACGAGCAGTACTTC
abundance: NA; j_gene: TRBJ1-4; d_gene: TRBD1; v_gene: TRBV19; CDR3aa: CASSIRPGQGTIAIEKLFF; CDR3nt: TGTGCCAGTAGTATCCGTCCGGGACAGGGGACTATTGCGATTGAAAAACTGTTTTTT
abundance: NA; j_gene: TRBJ2-5; d_gene: NA; v_gene: TRBV2; CDR3aa: CASRTQAETQYF; CDR3nt: TGTGCCAGCAGGACGCAGGCAGAGACCCAGTACTTC
abundance: few; j_gene: TRBJ2-7; d_gene: NA; v_gene: TRBV10-3; CDR3aa: CAISGRQGMGSYEQYF; CDR3nt: TGTGCCATCAGTGGTAGGCAGGGGATGGGCTCCTACGAGCAGTACTTC
abundance: NA; j_gene: TRBJ2-2; d_gene: NA; v_gene: TRBV11-2; CDR3aa: CASSLDRAGHTGELFF; CDR3nt: TGTGCCAGCAGCTTAGACCGGGCGGGACACACCGGGGAGCTGTTTTTT
abundance: NA; j_gene: TRBJ2-5; d_gene: TRBD2; v_gene: TRBV5-6; CDR3aa: CASSYGLDQETQYF; CDR3nt: TGTGCCAGCAGCTATGGACTAGACCAAGAGACCCAGTACTTC
abundance: NA; j_gene: TRBJ1-2; d_gene: TRBD1; v_gene: TRBV5-4; CDR3aa: CASSAKGQGGYGYTF; CDR3nt: TGTGCCAGCAGCGCGAAGGGACAGGGAGGATATGGCTACACCTTC
abundance: NA; j_gene: TRBJ2-6; d_gene: TRBD1; v_gene: TRBV15; CDR3aa: CATSRTGAGANVLTF; CDR3nt: TGTGCCACCAGCCGAACAGGGGCTGGGGCCAACGTCCTGACTTTC